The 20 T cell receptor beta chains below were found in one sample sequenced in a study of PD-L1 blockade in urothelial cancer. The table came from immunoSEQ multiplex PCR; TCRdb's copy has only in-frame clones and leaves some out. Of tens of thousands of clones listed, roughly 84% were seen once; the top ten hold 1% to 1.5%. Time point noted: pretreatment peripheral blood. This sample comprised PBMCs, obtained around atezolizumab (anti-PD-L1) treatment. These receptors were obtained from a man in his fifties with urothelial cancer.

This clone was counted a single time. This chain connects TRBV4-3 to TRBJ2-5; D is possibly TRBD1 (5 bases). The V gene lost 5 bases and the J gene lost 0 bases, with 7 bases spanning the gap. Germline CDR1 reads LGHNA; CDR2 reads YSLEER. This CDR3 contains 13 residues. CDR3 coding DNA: TGCGCCAGCAGCAGCAGGGACCAAGAGACCCAGTACTTC. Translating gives CASSSRDQETQYF.

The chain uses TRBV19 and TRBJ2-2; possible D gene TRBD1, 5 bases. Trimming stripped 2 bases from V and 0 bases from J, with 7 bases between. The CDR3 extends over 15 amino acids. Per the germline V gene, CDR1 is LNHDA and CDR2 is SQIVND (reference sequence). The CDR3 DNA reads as TGTGCCAGTAGTATATTCAGGGCGAACACCGGGGAGCTGTTTTTT. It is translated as CASSIFRANTGELFF.

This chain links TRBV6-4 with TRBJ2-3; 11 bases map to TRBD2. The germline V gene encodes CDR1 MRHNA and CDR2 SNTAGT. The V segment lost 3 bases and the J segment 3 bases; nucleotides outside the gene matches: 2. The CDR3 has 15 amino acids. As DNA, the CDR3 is TGTGCCAGCAGTGAGACTAGCGGGACTACAGATACGCAGTATTTT. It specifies CASSETSGTTDTQYF.

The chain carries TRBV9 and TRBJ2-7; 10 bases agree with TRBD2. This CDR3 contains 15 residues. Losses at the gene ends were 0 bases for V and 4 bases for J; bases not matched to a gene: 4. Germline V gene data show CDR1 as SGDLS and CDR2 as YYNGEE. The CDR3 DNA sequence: TGTGCCAGCAGCGTAGAGGCTAGCGGGGGTTACGAGCAGTACTTC. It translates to CASSVEASGGYEQYF.

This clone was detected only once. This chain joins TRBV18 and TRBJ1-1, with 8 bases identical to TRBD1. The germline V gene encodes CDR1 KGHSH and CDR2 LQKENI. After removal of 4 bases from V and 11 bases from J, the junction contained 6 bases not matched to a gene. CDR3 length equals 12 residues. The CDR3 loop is CASSLSDREAFF. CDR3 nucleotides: TGTGCCAGCTCACTATCGGACAGGGAGGCTTTCTTT.

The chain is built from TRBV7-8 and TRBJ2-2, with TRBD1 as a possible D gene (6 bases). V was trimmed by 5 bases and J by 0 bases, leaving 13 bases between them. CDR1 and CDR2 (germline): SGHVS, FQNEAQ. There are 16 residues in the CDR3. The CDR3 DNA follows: TGTGCCAGCAGCCTCCGGACAGCAACGAACACCGGGGAGCTGTTTTTT. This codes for CASSLRTATNTGELFF.

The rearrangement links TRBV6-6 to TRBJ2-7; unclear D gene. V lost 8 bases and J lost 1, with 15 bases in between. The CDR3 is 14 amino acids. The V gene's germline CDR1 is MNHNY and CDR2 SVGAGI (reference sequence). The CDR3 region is CASLNLGRSYEQYF. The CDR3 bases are TGTGCCAGCCTAAATCTGGGCCGATCCTACGAGCAGTACTTC.

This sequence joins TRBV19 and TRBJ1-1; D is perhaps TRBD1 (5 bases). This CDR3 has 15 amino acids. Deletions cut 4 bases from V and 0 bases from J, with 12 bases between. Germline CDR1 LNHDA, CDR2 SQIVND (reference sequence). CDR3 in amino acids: CASSNPRTLNTEAFF. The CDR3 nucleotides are TGTGCCAGTAGTAACCCGAGGACACTGAACACTGAAGCTTTCTTT.

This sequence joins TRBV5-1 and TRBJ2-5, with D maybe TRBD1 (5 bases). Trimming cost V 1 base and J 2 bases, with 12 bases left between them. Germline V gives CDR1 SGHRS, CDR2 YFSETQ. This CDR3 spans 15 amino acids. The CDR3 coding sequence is TGCGCCAGCAGCTTGTCCGGACACAGACAAGAGACCCAGTACTTC. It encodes CASSLSGHRQETQYF.

The CDR3 reads CVAYGGSYEQYF. In nucleotides, the CDR3 is TGTGTCGCTTACGGGGGCTCCTACGAGCAGTACTTC. The V and J genes are TRBV6-1 and TRBJ2-7; a weak D match, TRBD2 (6 bases). The CDR3 has 12 residues. Germline V CDR1 and CDR2: MNHNS, SASEGT.

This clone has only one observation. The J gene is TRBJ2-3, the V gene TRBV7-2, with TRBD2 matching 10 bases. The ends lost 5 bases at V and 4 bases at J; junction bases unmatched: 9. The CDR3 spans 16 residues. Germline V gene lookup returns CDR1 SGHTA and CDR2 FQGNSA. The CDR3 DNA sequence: TGTGCCAGCAGCCCCCTAGCGGGAGTCGGGGCAGATACGCAGTATTTT. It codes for CASSPLAGVGADTQYF.

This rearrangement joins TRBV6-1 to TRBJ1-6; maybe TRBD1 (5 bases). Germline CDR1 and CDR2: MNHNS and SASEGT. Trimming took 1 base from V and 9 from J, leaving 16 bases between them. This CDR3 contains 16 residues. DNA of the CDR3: TGTGCCAGCAGTGAAGAGGGAGGGGTAAGGAGTTCACCCCTCCACTTT. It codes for CASSEEGGVRSSPLHF.

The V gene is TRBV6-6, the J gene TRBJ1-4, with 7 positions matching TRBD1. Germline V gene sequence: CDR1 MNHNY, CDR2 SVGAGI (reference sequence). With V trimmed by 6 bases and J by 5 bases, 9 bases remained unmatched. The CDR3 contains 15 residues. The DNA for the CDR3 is TGTGCCAGCAGACCCAGGACAGGCCCAAATGAAAAACTGTTTTTT. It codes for CASRPRTGPNEKLFF.

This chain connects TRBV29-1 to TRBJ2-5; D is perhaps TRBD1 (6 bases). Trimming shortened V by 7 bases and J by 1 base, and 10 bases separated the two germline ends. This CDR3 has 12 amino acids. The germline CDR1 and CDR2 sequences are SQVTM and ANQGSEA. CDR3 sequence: CSAYRVQETQYF. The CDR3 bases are TGCAGCGCTTACAGGGTCCAAGAGACCCAGTACTTC.

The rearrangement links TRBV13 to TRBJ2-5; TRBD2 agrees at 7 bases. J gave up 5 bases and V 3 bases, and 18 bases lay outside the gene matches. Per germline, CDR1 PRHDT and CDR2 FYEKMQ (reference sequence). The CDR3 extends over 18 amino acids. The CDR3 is CASSFLSRESAFSETQYF. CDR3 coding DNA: TGTGCCAGCAGCTTCCTTTCGCGGGAGAGTGCATTCTCGGAGACCCAGTACTTC.

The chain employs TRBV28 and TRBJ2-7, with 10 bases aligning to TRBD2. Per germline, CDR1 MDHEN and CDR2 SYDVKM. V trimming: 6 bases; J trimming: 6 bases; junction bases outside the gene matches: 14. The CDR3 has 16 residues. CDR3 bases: TGTGCCAGCAGACCCGACTTCGGGACTAGCGACCCCGAGCAGTACTTC. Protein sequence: CASRPDFGTSDPEQYF.

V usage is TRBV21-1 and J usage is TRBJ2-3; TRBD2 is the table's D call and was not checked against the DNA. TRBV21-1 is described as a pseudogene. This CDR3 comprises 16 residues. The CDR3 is CASSKRDGSPADTQYF. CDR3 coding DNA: TGTGCCAGCAGCAAGCGGGACGGCTCCCCCGCAGATACGCAGTATTTT.

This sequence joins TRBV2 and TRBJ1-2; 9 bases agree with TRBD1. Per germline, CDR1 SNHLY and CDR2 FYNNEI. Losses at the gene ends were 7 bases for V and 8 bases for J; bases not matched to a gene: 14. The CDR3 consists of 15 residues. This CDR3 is CASNLRDRVWGGYTF. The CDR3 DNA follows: TGTGCCAGCAACCTCCGGGACAGGGTGTGGGGAGGCTACACCTTC. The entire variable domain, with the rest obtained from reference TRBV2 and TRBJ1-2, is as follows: EPEVTQTPSHQVTQMGQEVILRCVPISNHLYFYWYRQILGQKVEFLVSFYNNEISEKSEIFDDQFSVERPDGSNFTLKIRSTKLEDSAMYFCASNLRDRVWGGYTFGSGTRLTVV.

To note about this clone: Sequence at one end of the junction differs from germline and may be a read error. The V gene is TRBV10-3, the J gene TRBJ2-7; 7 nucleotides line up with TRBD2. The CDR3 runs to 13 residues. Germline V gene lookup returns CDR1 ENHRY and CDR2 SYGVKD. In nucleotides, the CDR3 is TGTGCCAACAGTCCGGGGGGCTCCTACGAGCAGTACTTC. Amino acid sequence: CANSPGGSYEQYF.

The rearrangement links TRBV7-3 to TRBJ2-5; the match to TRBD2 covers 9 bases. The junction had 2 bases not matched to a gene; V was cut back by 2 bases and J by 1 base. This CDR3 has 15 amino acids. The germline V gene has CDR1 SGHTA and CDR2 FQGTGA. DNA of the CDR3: TGTGCCAGCAGCTTAGTTAGCGGGGGCCAAGAGACCCAGTACTTC. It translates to CASSLVSGGQETQYF.